The clone carrying this T cell receptor (beta chain) was counted at least ten times. Its target is unknown. This record belongs to a study of post-analysis software for immune sequencing data. Study information: Included among the disease courses, which were recorded for the cohort, were relapsing-remitting, secondary progressive and progressive-relapsing multiple sclerosis. Study-wide results and limits: Patients carried four or five TRBV segments more frequently than controls did, and TRBV5-6, TRBV5-1 and TRBV20-1 were among them. Normalized Chao1 diversity was significantly reduced in patients versus controls.

TCR beta cDNA libraries had unique molecular identifiers. MiXCR, run by TCRdb on the PCR reads, gives a single entry per CDR3 protein. The sample has just over 250,000 distinct CDR3 sequences; 30% to 45% are singletons. The CDR3 extends over 12 amino acids. The germline gives CDR1 SGHNT, CDR2 YENEEA. V was shortened by 3 bases and J by 4 bases, with 3 bases between the two germline ends. The origin of this receptor is a girl under 18 with multiple sclerosis. Sequencing was carried out using blood. The chain is built from TRBV11-3 and TRBJ2-2; D is unresolved. CDR3 DNA sequence: TGTGCCAGCAGCTTTTCCACCGGGGAGCTGTTTTTT. It encodes CASSFSTGELFF.